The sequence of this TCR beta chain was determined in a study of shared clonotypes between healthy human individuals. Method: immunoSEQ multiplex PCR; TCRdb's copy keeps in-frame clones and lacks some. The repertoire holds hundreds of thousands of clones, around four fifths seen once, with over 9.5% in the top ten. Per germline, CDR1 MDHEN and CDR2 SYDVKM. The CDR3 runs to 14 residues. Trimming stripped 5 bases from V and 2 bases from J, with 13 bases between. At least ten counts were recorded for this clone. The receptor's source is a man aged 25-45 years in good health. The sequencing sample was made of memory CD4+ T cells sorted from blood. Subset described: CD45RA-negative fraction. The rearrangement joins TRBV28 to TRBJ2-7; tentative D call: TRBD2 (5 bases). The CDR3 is CASSPFRGAYEQYF. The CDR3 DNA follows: TGTGCCAGCAGTCCCTTCCGGGGAGCCTACGAGCAGTACTTC. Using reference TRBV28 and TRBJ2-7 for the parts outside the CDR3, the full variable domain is DVKVTQSSRYLVKRTGEKVFLECVQDMDHENMFWYRQDPGLGLRLIYFSYDVKMKEKGDIPEGYSVSREKKERFSLILESASTNQTSMYLCASSPFRGAYEQYFGPGTRLTVT.